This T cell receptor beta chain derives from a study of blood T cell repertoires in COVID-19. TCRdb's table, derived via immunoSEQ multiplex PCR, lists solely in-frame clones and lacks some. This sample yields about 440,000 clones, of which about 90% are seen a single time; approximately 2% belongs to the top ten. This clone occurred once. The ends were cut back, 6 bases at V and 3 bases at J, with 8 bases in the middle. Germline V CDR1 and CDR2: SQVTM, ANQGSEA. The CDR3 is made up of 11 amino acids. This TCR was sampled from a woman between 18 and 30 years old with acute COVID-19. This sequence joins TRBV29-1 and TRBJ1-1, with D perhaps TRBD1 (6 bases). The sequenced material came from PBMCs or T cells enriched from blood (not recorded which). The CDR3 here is CSVNRDTEAFF. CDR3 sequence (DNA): TGCAGCGTGAACAGGGACACTGAAGCTTTCTTT.